This TCR beta chain was obtained from a study of blood T cells in healthy people across ages. The CDR3 sequence is 20 residues long. Germline CDR1 reads SEHNR; CDR2 reads FQNEAQ (reference sequence). Unmatched junction bases numbered 13, after V lost 3 bases and J lost 1 base. Using a J-beta primer mix together with a sample-barcoded 5' primer, a second PCR was run for about 6 to 11 cycles. TCRdb re-called the 5' RACE reads with MiXCR, one entry per CDR3 protein. The sample lists about 1.4 million distinct CDR3 sequences; around 55% were seen once. Sequencing was performed on blood. The receptor comes from a man between 18 and 35 years old in good health. The chain uses TRBV7-9 and TRBJ2-1; the match to TRBD2 covers 12 bases. This chain's CDR3 is CASSLGLAGSSKGSYNEQFF. CDR3 DNA: TGTGCCAGCAGCTTGGGACTAGCGGGTTCCTCCAAAGGGTCCTACAATGAGCAGTTCTTC.